A single sample is the source of the 23 T cell receptor beta chains below, sequenced in a study of OX40 agonist ivuxolimab in advanced cancers. Only in-frame clones appear in the TCRdb table, and some are missing; sequencing was by immunoSEQ multiplex PCR. The sample includes 78,000 or so clones, around nine tenths of them seen just once. The source was CD4+ or CD8+ T cells sorted from blood, collected in a trial of the OX40 agonist ivuxolimab. The source of these receptors is an adult with an advanced solid tumor such as melanoma, head and neck, liver or kidney cancer.

V and J are TRBV5-1 and TRBJ2-7; D may be TRBD2 (6 bases). This CDR3 contains 14 residues. V lost 2 bases, J lost 1 base, and 10 bases lay in between. The germline V gene encodes CDR1 SGHRS and CDR2 YFSETQ. CDR3 nucleotide sequence: TGCGCCAGCAGCTTCCAGGAGGGGTCCTACGAGCAGTACTTC. Its protein is CASSFQEGSYEQYF.

V and J are TRBV23-1 and TRBJ2-3; 7 nucleotides line up with TRBD2. TRBV23-1 is an ORF, and what it does is uncertain. The CDR3 contains 15 residues. V gave up 2 bases and J gave up 2 bases; unmatched junction bases: 4. Here the CDR3 reads CASSQLGGPTDTQYF. The CDR3 nucleotides are TGCGCCAGCAGTCAACTGGGAGGGCCCACAGATACGCAGTATTTT.

In DNA, the CDR3 is TGTGCCAGCAGCTTGGCCCGTGGGGGGCAGTACTTC. Its protein is CASSLARGGQYF. V usage is TRBV5-4 and J usage is TRBJ2-7; the D call may be TRBD1 or TRBD2 (5 bases each). The CDR3 covers 12 residues. Germline CDR1 reads SGHNT; CDR2 reads YYREEE (reference sequence). V lost 0 bases to trimming and J lost 9 bases, with 10 bases between them.

J is TRBJ2-7 and V is TRBV10-3; TRBD1 aligns across 8 bases. Germline CDR1 reads ENHRY; CDR2 reads SYGVKD. V trimming: 2 bases; J trimming: 0 bases; junction bases outside the gene matches: 0. The CDR3 runs to 14 residues. As DNA, the CDR3 is TGTGCCATCAGTGAGGGACAGGGCTCCTACGAGCAGTACTTC. Encoded protein: CAISEGQGSYEQYF.

The chain carries TRBV6-5 and TRBJ1-1, with 8 bases that match TRBD1. The J segment lost 10 bases and the V segment lost 0 bases, leaving 4 bases of the junction unmatched. Germline-derived CDR1 and CDR2 are MNHEY and SVGAGI. The CDR3 runs to 13 residues. CDR3 DNA sequence: TGTGCCAGCAGTTACTCCTCGACAGGGGTAGCTTTCTTT. Translation gives CASSYSSTGVAFF.

The V call is TRBV6-5, the J call TRBJ2-5; D assignment may be TRBD1 or TRBD2 (5 bases each). The germline V gene encodes CDR1 MNHEY and CDR2 SVGAGI. The CDR3 length is 15 residues. The germline V and J ends were trimmed by 5 bases and 5 bases, with 18 bases remaining between them. CDR3 in DNA: TGTGCCAGCAGTCCCCTTACGAGGGGATGGGAGACCCAGTACTTC. Translating gives CASSPLTRGWETQYF.

The table lists this clone with a count of one. V is TRBV5-4 and J is TRBJ2-7; possibly TRBD1 or TRBD2 for D (5 bases each). Trimming took 4 bases from V and 2 from J, leaving 7 bases between them. CDR1 and CDR2 (germline): SGHNT, YYREEE (reference sequence). This CDR3 is built from 12 residues. CDR3 loop: CASSTGPYEQYF. CDR3 nucleotides: TGTGCCAGCAGCACGGGGCCCTACGAGCAGTACTTC. The full variable domain, in which reference TRBV5-4 and TRBJ2-7 provide the parts outside the CDR3, is ETGVTQSPTHLIKTRGQQVTLRCSSQSGHNTVSWYQQALGQGPQFIFQYYREEENGRGNFPPRFSGLQFPNYSSELNVNALELDDSALYLCASSTGPYEQYFGPGTRLTVT.

The chain has TRBV9 and TRBJ1-1; 10 bases are shared with TRBD1. The trim removed 4 bases at V and 4 bases at J, leaving 1 base unmatched. The CDR3 length is 13 residues. Looked up from germline, CDR1 is SGDLS and CDR2 is YYNGEE. CDR3 amino acids: CASSRDRGTEAFF. The CDR3 DNA sequence: TGTGCCAGCAGCCGGGACAGGGGCACTGAAGCTTTCTTT.

The genes are TRBV28 and TRBJ2-4, with D perhaps matching TRBD1 (6 bases). The CDR3 runs to 14 residues. In germline, CDR1 is MDHEN, CDR2 SYDVKM. Trimming took off 5 bases at V and 8 bases at J, with 16 bases between the two ends. The CDR3 protein is CASSTGFGRDIQYF. DNA of the CDR3: TGTGCCAGCAGTACAGGGTTCGGTAGGGACATTCAGTACTTC.

This clone was recorded once. The chain combines TRBV5-1 with TRBJ2-3; D is possibly TRBD2 (6 bases). The CDR3 length is 14 residues. The V and J ends lost 3 bases and 12 bases respectively, with 20 bases between them. The germline CDR1 and CDR2 sequences are SGHRS and YFSETQ. The DNA of the CDR3 is TGCGCCAGCAGCTGGGCCGGATGGGGGGTTGGCCAGTATTTT. It codes for CASSWAGWGVGQYF.

This rearrangement joins TRBV28 to TRBJ2-1; either TRBD1 or TRBD2 may supply D (5 bases each). CDR1 and CDR2 from the germline V gene are MDHEN and SYDVKM. Deletions cut 5 bases from V and 9 bases from J, with 11 bases between. The CDR3 length is 12 residues. The CDR3 reads CASSARDLEQFF. DNA of the CDR3: TGTGCCAGCAGTGCCAGGGACCTTGAGCAGTTCTTC. Supplemented by reference TRBV28 and TRBJ2-1, the full variable domain reads DVKVTQSSRYLVKRTGEKVFLECVQDMDHENMFWYRQDPGLGLRLIYFSYDVKMKEKGDIPEGYSVSREKKERFSLILESASTNQTSMYLCASSARDLEQFFGPGTRLTVL.

The chain carries TRBV25-1 and TRBJ1-1; D is possibly TRBD1 (6 bases). The germline V gene has CDR1 MGHDK and CDR2 SYGVNS. The CDR3 loop spans 15 amino acids. Trimming left V 6 bases short and J 2 bases short, with 16 bases between. This chain's CDR3 is CASRRGSVYNTEAFF. CDR3 nucleotides: TGTGCCAGCAGGAGGGGGTCAGTTTACAACACTGAAGCTTTCTTT. Based on the CDR3 plus reference TRBV25-1 and TRBJ1-1, the full variable domain is EADIYQTPRYLVIGTGKKITLECSQTMGHDKMYWYQQDPGMELHLIHYSYGVNSTEKGDLSSESTVSRIRTEHFPLTLESARPSHTSQYLCASRRGSVYNTEAFFGQGTRLTVV.

V is TRBV5-1 and J is TRBJ1-4; D gene uncertain. Germline-derived CDR1 and CDR2 are SGHRS and YFSETQ. The CDR3 loop spans 14 amino acids. V lost 6 bases and J lost 5, with 14 bases in between. CDR3: CASTEGQRNEKLFF. The CDR3 DNA reads as TGCGCCAGCACTGAGGGTCAGAGAAATGAAAAACTGTTTTTT.

This clone was counted once. The V gene is TRBV6-5, the J gene TRBJ2-3, with 7 bases identical to TRBD1. This CDR3 spans 14 amino acids. Germline V lookup: CDR1 MNHEY, CDR2 SVGAGI. V was clipped by 4 bases and J by 0 bases; unmatched bases: 1. The CDR3 sequence is CASSLGQSTDTQYF. The CDR3, as DNA: TGTGCCAGCAGTTTGGGACAGAGCACAGATACGCAGTATTTT.

The chain carries TRBV21-1 and TRBJ2-7; no check of the table's D call, TRBD2, against the DNA was made. TRBV21-1 is listed as a pseudogene. This CDR3 contains 17 residues. CDR3 residues: CASSKEFRGTSCYEQYF. The CDR3 DNA follows: TGTGCCAGCAGCAAAGAATTTAGGGGGACTAGCTGCTACGAGCAGTACTTC.

This clone was counted a single time. The chain employs TRBV10-2 and TRBJ2-3, with TRBD1 matching 7 bases. Germline CDR1 reads WSHSY; CDR2 reads SAAADI. This CDR3 is built from 19 residues. With 5 bases clipped from V and 2 bases from J, the junction kept 19 bases outside the gene matches. CDR3 bases: TGCGCCAGCAGTCCTCCCGGTGACAGGGCCCCCTTTTACACAGATACGCAGTATTTT. This sequence encodes CASSPPGDRAPFYTDTQYF.

Concerning this clone: Other DNA sequences in this sample translate to the same CDR3. The chain carries TRBV6-1 and TRBJ2-3; D unresolved. Germline V gene sequence: CDR1 MNHNS, CDR2 SASEGT. The germline V and J ends were trimmed by 5 bases and 6 bases, with 6 bases remaining between them. This CDR3 is built from 11 residues. The CDR3 DNA follows: TGTGCCAGCAGTCCCGGGGATACGCAGTATTTT. Translation: CASSPGDTQYF.

This rearrangement joins TRBV19 to TRBJ1-1; tentative D call: TRBD1 (6 bases). Germline-derived CDR1 and CDR2 are LNHDA and SQIVND (reference sequence). CDR3 length: 17 amino acids. V was cut by 2 bases and J by 1 base, with 17 bases left in between. Written as DNA, the CDR3 is TGTGCCAGTAGTATACCTGGGGGCGGACGGGGGAACACTGAAGCTTTCTTT. It translates to CASSIPGGGRGNTEAFF.

This chain joins TRBV10-3 and TRBJ1-5; 7 nucleotides agree with TRBD1. Germline values: CDR1 ENHRY, CDR2 SYGVKD. This CDR3 contains 15 residues. V lost 0 bases to trimming and J lost 6 bases; unmatched junction nucleotides: 5. This CDR3 is CAISESGQVRQPQHF. CDR3 bases: TGTGCCATCAGTGAGTCAGGACAGGTTCGTCAGCCCCAGCATTTT.

This chain connects TRBV6-1 to TRBJ1-6, with D possibly matching TRBD1 (6 bases). The CDR3 is 15 amino acids. The V gene's germline CDR1 is MNHNS and CDR2 SASEGT. V dropped 7 bases and J dropped 9 bases, with 19 bases sitting between them. CDR3 residues: CASTEGGGRSSPLHF. The CDR3 DNA is TGTGCCAGCACCGAAGGTGGGGGGCGGAGTTCACCCCTCCACTTT.

Only one count was recorded for this clone. The germline gene is not matched at one end of the junction; a read error may be the cause. The chain combines TRBV11-2 with TRBJ1-1, with 9 bases matching TRBD1. The CDR3 sequence is 16 residues long. Germline V CDR1 and CDR2: SGHAT, FQNNGV. The CDR3 DNA is TGTGCCAGCAGCTCAACCCGACAGGGGGAGAACGCTGAAGCTTTCTTT. Protein product: CASSSTRQGENAEAFF.

V gene TRBV28 combines with J gene TRBJ2-3; D gene unclear. Trimming cost V 2 bases and J 6 bases, with 3 bases left between them. This CDR3 region has 11 residues. In germline, CDR1 is MDHEN, CDR2 SYDVKM. The CDR3 bases are TGTGCCAGCAGTTTAAGGGATACGCAGTATTTT. Translation gives CASSLRDTQYF.

This chain connects TRBV7-9 to TRBJ1-6, with D unclear. CDR1 SEHNR and CDR2 FQNEAQ come from the germline V gene (reference sequence). Trimming took off 6 bases at V and 8 bases at J, with 14 bases between the two ends. The CDR3 runs 14 residues. The CDR3 region has the DNA TGTGCCAGCAGACCGGTCCCGGGCGATTCACCCCTCCACTTT. This gives the protein CASRPVPGDSPLHF.